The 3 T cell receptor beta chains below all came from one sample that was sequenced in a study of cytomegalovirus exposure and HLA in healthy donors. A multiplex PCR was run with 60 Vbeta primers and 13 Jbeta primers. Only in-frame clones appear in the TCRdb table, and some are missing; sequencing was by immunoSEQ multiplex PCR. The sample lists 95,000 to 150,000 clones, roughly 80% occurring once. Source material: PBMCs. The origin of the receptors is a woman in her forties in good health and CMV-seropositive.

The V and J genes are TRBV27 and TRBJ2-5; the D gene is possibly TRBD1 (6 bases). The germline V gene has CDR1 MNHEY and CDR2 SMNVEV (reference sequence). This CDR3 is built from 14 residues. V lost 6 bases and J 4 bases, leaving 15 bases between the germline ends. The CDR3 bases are TGTGCCAGCAGCGTAACAGGGTACGGAGAGACCCAGTACTTC. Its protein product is CASSVTGYGETQYF.

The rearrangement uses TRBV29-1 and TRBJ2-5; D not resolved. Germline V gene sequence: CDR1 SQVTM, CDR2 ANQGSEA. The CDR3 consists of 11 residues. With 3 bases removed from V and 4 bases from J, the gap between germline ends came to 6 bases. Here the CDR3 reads CSVDTGETQYF. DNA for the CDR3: TGCAGCGTTGATACCGGAGAGACCCAGTACTTC. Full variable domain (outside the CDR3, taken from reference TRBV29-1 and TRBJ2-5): SAVISQKPSRDICQRGTSLTIQCQVDSQVTMMFWYRQQPGQSLTLIATANQGSEATYESGFVIDKFPISRPNLTFSTLTVSNMSPEDSSIYLCSVDTGETQYFGPGTRLLVL.

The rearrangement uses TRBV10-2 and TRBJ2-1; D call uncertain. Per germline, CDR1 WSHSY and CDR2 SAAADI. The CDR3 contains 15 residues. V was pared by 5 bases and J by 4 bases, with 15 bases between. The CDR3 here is CASSSAGLNYNEQFF. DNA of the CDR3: TGCGCCAGCAGTTCCGCAGGCCTAAATTACAATGAGCAGTTCTTC.